Listed below are T cell receptor beta chains from one sample, sequenced in a study of blood T cell repertoires in COVID-19. TCRdb's table, derived via immunoSEQ multiplex PCR, lists solely in-frame clones and lacks some. The sample gives about 240,000 clones, 75% to 90% of which show up once; around 3.3% is in the top ten. The sequenced material came from PBMCs or T cells enriched from blood (not recorded which). The receptors here all came from a woman aged 35 to 49 with acute COVID-19. Each CDR3 is given with its conserved first and last residue. A D gene is named only where the DNA matches it firmly. Rows may omit the clone size; those that give it use once, few, many or a size class.

abundance | j_gene | d_gene | v_gene | CDR3aa
. | TRBJ1-1 | . | TRBV5-1 | CASSLKEDHGGTEAFF
. | TRBJ1-1 | . | TRBV7-9 | CASSLNHNTEAFF
. | TRBJ2-1 | TRBD2 | TRBV3-1/TRBV3-2 | CASSQGPGLAGVNNEQFF
once | TRBJ2-7 | . | TRBV2 | CASRAGGSYEQYF
. | TRBJ2-2 | TRBD2 | TRBV7-9 | CASSQTSGRAPGELFF
. | TRBJ2-1 | . | TRBV19 | CASSLTRRGRATDEQFF
. | TRBJ2-1 | . | TRBV6-4 | CASSGLSGYNEQFF
. | TRBJ2-1 | TRBD2 | TRBV19 | CASRSLAGGLNEQFF
. | TRBJ1-1 | . | TRBV11-2 | CASSPPTQGFTEAFF
. | TRBJ2-7 | . | TRBV5-5 | CASSRTSSGSYEQYF
. | TRBJ1-2 | TRBD1 | TRBV5-1 | CASSLGGTGNLYGYTF
. | TRBJ2-7 | TRBD2 | TRBV4-1 | CASSQRTSGTYEQYF
. | TRBJ2-7 | . | TRBV29-1 | CSVGVRGTYEQYF
. | TRBJ2-7 | TRBD1 | TRBV5-4 | CASTRQGGIHEQYF
. | TRBJ2-4 | . | TRBV25-1 | CASFAGSKNIQYF
once | TRBJ1-2 | . | TRBV15 | CATSRDRSGGYTF
. | TRBJ1-3 | . | TRBV5-4 | CASSSGHGNTIYF
. | TRBJ2-7 | . | TRBV7-9 | CASSPTTGSSYEQYF
. | TRBJ1-1 | . | TRBV30 | CAWSGAGTMNTEAFF
. | TRBJ1-2 | . | TRBV29-1 | CSVAPRTENYGYTF
. | TRBJ1-1 | . | TRBV10-2 | CASTVENPNTEAFF
many | TRBJ2-5 | . | TRBV6-2/TRBV6-3 | CASSYSASVQETQYF
. | TRBJ2-5 | . | TRBV5-1 | CASSFSSPVGETQYF
. | TRBJ1-3 | . | TRBV9 | CASSPTGPGNTIYF
. | TRBJ2-5 | . | TRBV5-4 | CASSSAGKETQYF